This T cell receptor (beta chain) was sequenced in a study of cytomegalovirus exposure and HLA in healthy donors. On this clone itself: The antigen is undetermined.

Study-wide results and limits: Prior analysis indicated that the majority of TCR beta V segments exhibited productivity approximately 90% or approximately 30% of the time. In vitro testing confirmed three CMV-associated chains as specific for CMV antigens. Association of a missense DCLRE1C variant with TCR beta V- and J-gene trimming was reported in a later analysis.

PCR employed 60 Vbeta and 13 Jbeta primers. TCRdb's table, derived via immunoSEQ multiplex PCR, lists solely in-frame clones and lacks some. This table has over 150,000 clones, 75% appearing once. This clonotype was obtained from a man younger than 30 in good health and CMV-seronegative. Sequenced material: PBMCs.

The CDR3 DNA follows: TGTGCCAGCAGTTACGGGGCGGGAGGAGCAGATACGCAGTATTTT. Its protein product is CASSYGAGGADTQYF. The rearrangement uses TRBV6-5 and TRBJ2-3, with 8 bases lining up with TRBD2. The CDR3 sequence is 15 residues long. Looked up from germline, CDR1 is MNHEY and CDR2 is SVGAGI. V dropped 2 bases and J dropped 4; count of bases not matched to a gene: 5.